A selection of T cell receptor beta chains follows, all from one sample in a study of shared clonotypes between healthy human individuals. Sequencing used immunoSEQ multiplex PCR; TCRdb keeps in-frame clones, though not all of them. Of about 590,000 clones in the sample, roughly 95% were seen once. The sequencing sample was made of naive CD8+ T cells sorted from blood. These receptor sequences come from a woman in her twenties or thirties in good health. CDR3s include the opening cysteine and the closing phenylalanine or tryptophan. Fields, in order: J gene, D gene, V gene, clone size, CDR3 protein, CDR3 DNA. D genes are given only for firm matches. Only some rows state a clone size, as once, few, many or a class for expanded clones.

J: TRBJ2-2; D: TRBD2; V: TRBV2; size: NA; CDR3: CASSVSGEGTGELFF; DNA: TGTGCCAGCAGCGTTAGCGGGGAGGGCACCGGGGAGCTGTTTTTT
J: TRBJ1-1; D: TRBD1; V: TRBV19; size: NA; CDR3: CASSKGQGDTEAFF; DNA: TGTGCCAGTAGTAAGGGACAGGGCGACACTGAAGCTTTCTTT
J: TRBJ2-2; D: NA; V: TRBV2; size: NA; CDR3: CASSEFTSGVIGELFF; DNA: TGTGCCAGCAGTGAATTCACCTCCGGAGTGATCGGGGAGCTGTTTTTT
J: TRBJ1-1; D: NA; V: TRBV2; size: once; CDR3: CASSGQVRAADTEAFF; DNA: TGTGCCAGCAGTGGCCAGGTGCGGGCGGCGGACACTGAAGCTTTCTTT
J: TRBJ1-1; D: NA; V: TRBV2; size: NA; CDR3: CASSDRVNTEAFF; DNA: TGTGCCAGCAGTGACAGGGTGAACACTGAAGCTTTCTTT
J: TRBJ1-5; D: TRBD1; V: TRBV27; size: NA; CDR3: CASSRQGAWQPQHF; DNA: TGTGCCAGCAGTCGACAGGGGGCATGGCAGCCCCAGCATTTT
J: TRBJ2-5; D: NA; V: TRBV5-1; size: NA; CDR3: CASSLHKGGRETQYF; DNA: TGCGCCAGCAGCTTGCACAAAGGGGGGCGAGAGACCCAGTACTTC
J: TRBJ2-5; D: NA; V: TRBV10-3; size: NA; CDR3: CAISDQETQYF; DNA: TGTGCCATCAGTGACCAAGAGACCCAGTACTTC
J: TRBJ2-6; D: NA; V: TRBV5-6; size: once; CDR3: CASSLHRVYGANVLTF; DNA: TGTGCCAGCAGCTTACACAGGGTGTACGGGGCCAACGTCCTGACTTTC
J: TRBJ2-2; D: TRBD2; V: TRBV2; size: NA; CDR3: CASLRGNPGELFF; DNA: TGTGCCAGTTTGCGGGGGAATCCCGGGGAGCTGTTTTTT
J: TRBJ2-2; D: TRBD2; V: TRBV10-1; size: NA; CDR3: CASSETQLADNTGELFF; DNA: TGCGCCAGCAGTGAGACCCAACTAGCGGATAACACCGGGGAGCTGTTTTTT
J: TRBJ2-7; D: NA; V: TRBV10-3; size: NA; CDR3: CAISEDRNEQYF; DNA: TGTGCCATCAGTGAGGACAGGAACGAGCAGTACTTC
J: TRBJ2-1; D: TRBD2; V: TRBV6-1; size: NA; CDR3: CASSALAGSSSYNEQFF; DNA: TGTGCCAGCAGTGCACTAGCGGGGTCCAGCTCCTACAATGAGCAGTTCTTC
J: TRBJ2-5; D: NA; V: TRBV9; size: NA; CDR3: CASSVPRGTQYF; DNA: TGTGCCAGCAGCGTACCGCGTGGGACCCAGTACTTC
J: TRBJ2-3; D: NA; V: TRBV28; size: NA; CDR3: CASRHPRTDTQYF; DNA: TGTGCCAGCCGGCACCCCCGCACAGATACGCAGTATTTT
J: TRBJ2-7; D: NA; V: TRBV9; size: NA; CDR3: CASSSSGTAGEQYF; DNA: TGTGCCAGCAGCAGCTCCGGGACCGCCGGCGAGCAGTACTTC
J: TRBJ2-5; D: TRBD2; V: TRBV9; size: NA; CDR3: CASSVAGGPETQYF; DNA: TGTGCCAGCAGCGTAGCGGGGGGGCCGGAGACCCAGTACTTC
J: TRBJ2-7; D: TRBD2; V: TRBV12-5; size: NA; CDR3: CASGYSGSYEQYF; DNA: TGTGCTAGTGGCTATAGCGGGAGCTACGAGCAGTACTTC
J: TRBJ1-5; D: TRBD1; V: TRBV2; size: NA; CDR3: CASSEGQGAGQPQHF; DNA: TGTGCCAGCAGTGAAGGGCAGGGGGCAGGTCAGCCCCAGCATTTT
J: TRBJ2-7; D: TRBD1; V: TRBV28; size: NA; CDR3: CASSLGRQGYEQYF; DNA: TGTGCCAGCAGTTTAGGGAGACAGGGCTACGAGCAGTACTTC